These 21 T cell receptor beta chains originate from one sample sequenced in a study of T cell responses to AZD1222 COVID-19 vaccine. The method was immunoSEQ multiplex PCR; TCRdb's version includes in-frame clones alone and lacks a portion of them. In the table there are approximately 170,000 clones, approximately 90% of which are singletons. The sequences come from peripheral blood, collected on day 0 of AZD1222 vaccination. These receptors were obtained from an adult in good health.

This chain joins TRBV13 and TRBJ1-1, with 7 bases matching TRBD1. The CDR3 loop spans 14 amino acids. The junction had 6 bases not matched to a gene; V was cut back by 5 bases and J by 3 bases. Germline CDR1 PRHDT, CDR2 FYEKMQ (reference sequence). For the CDR3, the DNA is TGTGCCAGCAGCCCAAGGGGGCTGTACACTGAAGCTTTCTTT. Protein sequence: CASSPRGLYTEAFF.

V and J are TRBV2 and TRBJ2-7; 7 bases are shared with TRBD2. This CDR3 is 15 amino acids long. V was clipped by 3 bases and J by 3 bases; unmatched bases: 8. In germline, CDR1 is SNHLY, CDR2 FYNNEI. CDR3: CASSEMSERGYEQYF. For the CDR3, the DNA is TGTGCCAGCAGTGAGATGTCGGAGCGGGGCTACGAGCAGTACTTC.

This clone was observed a single time. The chain links TRBV7-2 to TRBJ1-1, with D possibly being TRBD1 (5 bases). V shed 3 bases and J shed 4 bases, with 9 bases lying between them. Germline loops: CDR1 SGHTA, CDR2 FQGNSA. CDR3 length: 13 amino acids. In DNA form, the CDR3 reads TGTGCCAGCAGCTTCGGGGGGAGCACTGAAGCTTTCTTT. The encoded protein is CASSFGGSTEAFF. The whole variable domain, remainder taken from reference TRBV7-2 and TRBJ1-1, is GAGVSQSPSNKVTEKGKDVELRCDPISGHTALYWYRQSLGQGLEFLIYFQGNSAPDKSGLPSDRFSAERTGGSVSTLTIQRTQQEDSAVYLCASSFGGSTEAFFGQGTRLTVV.

The rearrangement uses TRBV24-1 and TRBJ2-7, with D perhaps TRBD1 (6 bases). This CDR3 is 13 amino acids long. V was trimmed by 3 bases and J by 7 bases, leaving 12 bases between them. Germline V gene data show CDR1 as KGHDR and CDR2 as SFDVKD. Here the CDR3 reads CATSDTKDREQYF. The CDR3, as DNA: TGTGCCACCAGTGATACAAAGGACAGAGAGCAGTACTTC.

V usage is TRBV3-1 (or the pseudogene TRBV3-2) and J usage is TRBJ2-7; 7 positions match TRBD2. V shed 6 bases, J shed 0 bases, and the junction held 5 bases outside the gene matches. CDR3 length: 14 amino acids. CDR1 is LGHDT and CDR2 is YNNKEL in the germline V gene (reference sequence). The CDR3 is CASSFSGASYEQYF. Here the CDR3 DNA reads TGTGCCAGCAGTTTCAGCGGGGCCTCCTACGAGCAGTACTTC.

V is TRBV7-3 and J is TRBJ2-3; a possible D gene is TRBD2 (6 bases). Trimming shortened V by 4 bases and J by 0 bases, and 11 bases separated the two germline ends. The germline CDR1 and CDR2 sequences are SGHTA and FQGTGA. CDR3 length: 15 amino acids. The DNA of the CDR3 is TGTGCCAGCAGCTACATAGCGGAGAGCACAGATACGCAGTATTTT. It translates to CASSYIAESTDTQYF.

This chain links TRBV9 with TRBJ2-7, with D perhaps matching TRBD2 (6 bases). There are 15 residues in the CDR3. CDR1 and CDR2 (germline): SGDLS, YYNGEE. The V end lost 3 bases, the J end lost 3 bases, and 16 bases lay between the germline ends. The CDR3 bases are TGTGCCAGCAGCGCCGGGAGTTCCAGAGGCTACGAGCAGTACTTC. Its translation is CASSAGSSRGYEQYF.

The chain recombines TRBV27 with TRBJ1-1; 9 positions agree with TRBD1. Trimming removed 5 bases from V and 4 bases from J; junction bases left unmatched: 11. The CDR3 length is 16 residues. From germline, CDR1 is MNHEY and CDR2 SMNVEV (reference sequence). CDR3: CASSAQNRGLGTEAFF. CDR3 bases: TGTGCCAGCAGTGCCCAAAACAGGGGGCTGGGCACTGAAGCTTTCTTT.

This chain connects TRBV3-1 (or the pseudogene TRBV3-2) to TRBJ2-6, with D uncertain. The CDR3 is 14 residues long. The V end lost 4 bases, the J end lost 0 bases, and 4 bases lay between the germline ends. Germline V gives CDR1 LGHDT, CDR2 YNNKEL (reference sequence). CDR3 DNA sequence: TGTGCCAGCAGCCTGAACTCTGGGGCCAACGTCCTGACTTTC. Its translation: CASSLNSGANVLTF.

This sequence joins TRBV6-5 and TRBJ1-3, with D perhaps matching TRBD1 (6 bases). The CDR3 consists of 15 residues. From germline, CDR1 is MNHEY and CDR2 SVGAGI. V lost 4 bases and J 0 bases, leaving 10 bases between the germline ends. The CDR3 sequence is CASSSGRGSGNTIYF. CDR3 nucleotide sequence: TGTGCCAGCAGTTCGGGCAGGGGCTCTGGAAACACCATATATTTT.

The chain employs TRBV20-1 and TRBJ1-6, with a tentative D call TRBD1 (6 bases). CDR1 and CDR2 from the germline V gene are DFQATT and SNEGSKA (reference sequence). This CDR3 has 16 amino acids. V shed 3 bases and J shed 8 bases, with 20 bases lying between them. The CDR3 region is CSASRLGTPGDSPLHF. CDR3 DNA: TGCAGTGCTAGTCGACTCGGGACACCGGGAGATTCACCCCTCCACTTT.

The chain recombines TRBV28 with TRBJ2-7, with D perhaps TRBD1 (7 bases). Trimming stripped 4 bases from V and 2 bases from J, with 21 bases between. The CDR3 consists of 17 residues. Germline V gene data show CDR1 as MDHEN and CDR2 as SYDVKM. CDR3 in amino acids: CASSSRGGGQIAYEQYF. The CDR3, as DNA: TGTGCCAGCAGTTCCCGCGGAGGGGGACAGATAGCCTACGAGCAGTACTTC.

This chain connects TRBV27 to TRBJ1-1, with 10 bases matching TRBD1. Germline V gene data show CDR1 as MNHEY and CDR2 as SMNVEV (reference sequence). J lost 0 bases, V lost 8 bases, and 9 bases had no gene match. The CDR3 is 16 residues long. The DNA of the CDR3 is TGTGCCAGCGGACAACCGGGACAGGGGATGAACACTGAAGCTTTCTTT. Protein: CASGQPGQGMNTEAFF.

The chain couples TRBV6-5 to TRBJ2-1; no reliable D call. This CDR3 has 11 amino acids. Trimming removed 8 bases from V and 7 bases from J, with 9 bases in between. Germline values: CDR1 MNHEY, CDR2 SVGAGI. The CDR3 sequence is CASHRRNEQFF. CDR3 DNA sequence: TGTGCCAGCCATCGTAGGAATGAGCAGTTCTTC.

This chain uses TRBV7-9 with TRBJ2-7; D is possibly TRBD1 or TRBD2 (5 bases each). The length of the CDR3 is 13 residues. Germline CDR1 is SEHNR and CDR2 is FQNEAQ (reference sequence). Between the trimmed V and J ends, which lost 5 bases and 0 bases, there was a span of 8 bases. The CDR3 bases are TGTGCCAGCAGCCCAGGGACCTCCTACGAGCAGTACTTC. This sequence encodes CASSPGTSYEQYF.

This sequence joins TRBV6-5 and TRBJ2-7, with a possible D match to TRBD2 (5 bases). This CDR3 has 13 amino acids. Germline V gene sequence: CDR1 MNHEY, CDR2 SVGAGI. V lost 6 bases and J lost 6, with 15 bases in between. CDR3 nucleotide sequence: TGTGCCAGCAGCCAACCTGGAGGAGCCGAGCAGTACTTC. Amino acid sequence: CASSQPGGAEQYF.

V gene TRBV6-2 or TRBV6-3 combines with J gene TRBJ2-1; TRBD2 agrees at 8 bases. Trimming removed 2 bases from V and 3 bases from J; junction bases left unmatched: 6. Germline V gene sequence: CDR1 MNHEY, CDR2 SVGEGT. This CDR3 is 16 amino acids long. CDR3 sequence (DNA): TGTGCCAGCAGTTACGTACTAGCGGAGGTCTACAATGAGCAGTTCTTC. It codes for CASSYVLAEVYNEQFF.

CDR3 nucleotides: TGCGCCAGCAGCTTAAGGGGCGAATACTCTGGAAACACCATATATTTT. The encoded protein is CASSLRGEYSGNTIYF. The chain joins TRBV5-1 to TRBJ1-3; tentatively, D is TRBD1 (5 bases). The CDR3 has 16 amino acids. V lost 2 bases to trimming and J lost 0 bases, with 12 bases between them. Germline V gives CDR1 SGHRS, CDR2 YFSETQ. Looking up the rest from reference TRBV5-1 and TRBJ1-3 gives the full variable domain: KAGVTQTPRYLIKTRGQQVTLSCSPISGHRSVSWYQQTPGQGLQFLFEYFSETQRNKGNFPGRFSGRQFSNSRSEMNVSTLELGDSALYLCASSLRGEYSGNTIYFGEGSWLTVV.

This sequence joins TRBV5-1 and TRBJ2-1; D is ambiguous. Germline V gives CDR1 SGHRS, CDR2 YFSETQ. This CDR3 has 11 amino acids. V gave up 3 bases and J gave up 13 bases, with 11 bases separating them. The CDR3 spells CASSSTTAQFF. The CDR3 DNA follows: TGCGCCAGCAGCTCCACAACGGCTCAGTTCTTC.

The chain employs TRBV6-5 and TRBJ2-7, with D maybe TRBD1 (5 bases). Trimming cost V 4 bases and J 3 bases, with 13 bases left between them. Germline lookup yields CDR1 MNHEY and CDR2 SVGAGI. This CDR3 comprises 14 residues. CDR3 sequence reads: CASSFTRQNYEQYF. The CDR3 DNA reads as TGTGCCAGCAGTTTCACCCGACAGAACTACGAGCAGTACTTC.

The chain combines TRBV4-1 with TRBJ2-7, with 12 bases aligning to TRBD2. Trimming removed 0 bases from V and 4 bases from J; junction bases left unmatched: 13. Germline V lookup: CDR1 MGHRA, CDR2 YSYEKL. The CDR3 loop spans 19 amino acids. In DNA form, the CDR3 reads TGCGCCAGCAGCCAAGATCGGGGGACTAGCGGGCCGGGGTTATACGAGCAGTACTTC. Protein product: CASSQDRGTSGPGLYEQYF.